This T cell receptor beta chain originates from a study of T cell changes during pregnancy in multiple sclerosis (dated by TCRdb to between 2018 and 2021). Context from the whole study: In women with multiple sclerosis, the researchers looked at how the T cell repertoire shifted as pregnancy progressed.

The library was produced with the immunoSEQ multiplex PCR assay. The table was pulled from immuneACCESS by TCRdb, which kept in-frame rearrangements only. Such tables lose some clones; where checked, under half of the loss comes from unresolved V genes, and the rest has no known cause. A total of approximately 30,000 clones appear in this sample, nearly 90% of them only once. 10% of the sample is held by the ten biggest clonotypes. From a lookup of the germline V gene (reference sequence), CDR1 and CDR2 are MNHNY and SVGAGI. The germline V and J ends show losses of 6 bases and 3 bases respectively, and no gene match explains 6 bases of the junction. Measured from the cysteine to the phenylalanine, the CDR3 is 14 residues long. The CDR3 DNA has 42 bases and is translated from base 1. About this clone: Its antigen is unknown. No quality values exist for individual bases; no much larger clone is one base distant.

This receptor was taken from a female donor with multiple sclerosis, enrolled in a pregnancy study. The rearrangement joined TRBV6-6 to TRBJ2-7, with 9 middle bases fitting TRBD1. The sequences come from CD8+ T cells from peripheral blood mononuclear cells, collected in the second trimester of pregnancy. The CDR3 region has the sequence CASSKTGGGYEQYF. In nucleotide form, the sequence is TGTGCCAGCAGCAAGACAGGGGGGGGCTACGAGCAGTACTTC.